This is a list of T cell receptor beta chains from one sample in a study of cytomegalovirus exposure and HLA in healthy donors. Sequencing used immunoSEQ multiplex PCR; TCRdb keeps in-frame clones, though not all of them. The sample has under 200,000 clones, under 70% seen once. The sequenced material came from PBMCs. The receptors come from a woman aged 40 to 49 in good health and CMV-seropositive. The CDR3 runs from the conserved cysteine through the conserved F or W. Fields, in order: V gene, J gene, D gene, clone size, CDR3 protein, CDR3 DNA. A D gene is named only where the DNA matches it firmly. Size values are once, few and many counts, or a class for expanded clones, and some rows have none.

v_call: TRBV7-2; j_call: TRBJ1-1; d_call: TRBD1; clone_size: -; cdr3_aa: CASSFGQGRIDTEAFF; cdr3_nt: TGTGCCAGCAGCTTTGGACAGGGGCGAATAGACACTGAAGCTTTCTTT
v_call: TRBV6-1; j_call: TRBJ2-7; d_call: -; clone_size: -; cdr3_aa: CASSEVWGGGMVEQYF; cdr3_nt: TGTGCCAGCAGTGAAGTTTGGGGGGGCGGAATGGTCGAGCAGTACTTC
v_call: TRBV12-5; j_call: TRBJ1-1; d_call: TRBD1; clone_size: -; cdr3_aa: CASGLDRQGGMNTEAFF; cdr3_nt: TGTGCTAGTGGTTTGGACCGACAGGGAGGAATGAACACTGAAGCTTTCTTT
v_call: TRBV7-2; j_call: TRBJ1-2; d_call: -; clone_size: -; cdr3_aa: CASSLVVSGKVGYTF; cdr3_nt: TGTGCCAGCAGCTTAGTTGTCTCAGGGAAAGTGGGCTACACCTTC
v_call: TRBV4-1; j_call: TRBJ2-1; d_call: TRBD2; clone_size: -; cdr3_aa: CASKGLAGSSTEQFF; cdr3_nt: TGCGCCAGCAAGGGGCTAGCGGGGTCGTCTACAGAGCAGTTCTTC
v_call: TRBV5-6; j_call: TRBJ2-3; d_call: -; clone_size: -; cdr3_aa: CASSLEVERGTDTQYF; cdr3_nt: TGTGCCAGCAGCTTGGAGGTCGAGCGGGGCACAGATACGCAGTATTTT
v_call: TRBV4-3; j_call: TRBJ1-4; d_call: -; clone_size: -; cdr3_aa: CASSQGRFGRNEKLFF; cdr3_nt: TGCGCCAGCAGCCAAGGTCGGTTCGGGAGGAATGAAAAACTGTTTTTT
v_call: TRBV28; j_call: TRBJ2-1; d_call: -; clone_size: -; cdr3_aa: CASTRETYNEQFF; cdr3_nt: TGTGCCAGCACCAGGGAAACCTACAATGAGCAGTTCTTC
v_call: TRBV7-6; j_call: TRBJ2-7; d_call: TRBD2; clone_size: -; cdr3_aa: CASVGGSSYEQYF; cdr3_nt: TGTGCCAGCGTGGGCGGGAGCTCCTACGAGCAGTACTTC
v_call: TRBV14; j_call: TRBJ2-3; d_call: TRBD2; clone_size: -; cdr3_aa: CASSRLASSTDTQYF; cdr3_nt: TGTGCCAGCAGCAGACTAGCCTCTAGCACAGATACGCAGTATTTT
v_call: TRBV15; j_call: TRBJ1-1; d_call: TRBD1; clone_size: -; cdr3_aa: CATSRGGPTEAFF; cdr3_nt: TGTGCCACCAGCCGAGGGGGCCCCACTGAAGCTTTCTTT
v_call: TRBV6-6; j_call: TRBJ2-1; d_call: TRBD2; clone_size: -; cdr3_aa: CASSPGLAGTEQFF; cdr3_nt: TGTGCCAGCAGTCCCGGACTAGCGGGGACCGAGCAGTTCTTC
v_call: TRBV7-9; j_call: TRBJ2-1; d_call: TRBD2; clone_size: -; cdr3_aa: CASSLWGGVDEQFF; cdr3_nt: TGTGCCAGCAGCTTATGGGGGGGAGTTGATGAGCAGTTCTTC
v_call: TRBV6-1; j_call: TRBJ1-3; d_call: TRBD1; clone_size: -; cdr3_aa: CASSARTGSGNTIYF; cdr3_nt: TGTGCCAGCAGTGCGAGGACAGGCTCTGGAAACACCATATATTTT
v_call: TRBV5-1; j_call: TRBJ1-1; d_call: -; clone_size: -; cdr3_aa: CASSLQDIAGDTEAFF; cdr3_nt: TGCGCCAGCAGCTTACAGGACATAGCAGGGGACACTGAAGCTTTCTTT
v_call: TRBV7-9; j_call: TRBJ2-7; d_call: TRBD1; clone_size: -; cdr3_aa: CASSLPLVDRGFLYF; cdr3_nt: TGTGCCAGCAGCTTACCCCTGGTAGACAGGGGGTTCCTGTACTTC
v_call: TRBV15; j_call: TRBJ2-7; d_call: -; clone_size: -; cdr3_aa: CATSRERESSYEQYF; cdr3_nt: TGTGCCACCAGCAGAGAAAGGGAGAGCTCCTACGAGCAGTACTTC
v_call: TRBV4-3; j_call: TRBJ2-7; d_call: -; clone_size: -; cdr3_aa: CASSQEGADGYEQYF; cdr3_nt: TGCGCCAGCAGCCAAGAAGGAGCGGATGGCTACGAGCAGTACTTC
v_call: TRBV15; j_call: TRBJ2-5; d_call: -; clone_size: few; cdr3_aa: CATSRMQGRETQYF; cdr3_nt: TGTGCCACCAGCAGAATGCAGGGCCGAGAGACCCAGTACTTC
v_call: TRBV11-3; j_call: TRBJ2-7; d_call: -; clone_size: -; cdr3_aa: CASSSEDSPYEQYF; cdr3_nt: TGTGCCAGCAGCTCCGAGGACTCCCCCTACGAGCAGTACTTC
v_call: TRBV19; j_call: TRBJ1-1; d_call: -; clone_size: once; cdr3_aa: CASSTQGAGTEAFF; cdr3_nt: TGTGCCAGTAGTACCCAGGGAGCGGGCACTGAAGCTTTCTTT
v_call: TRBV19; j_call: TRBJ1-6; d_call: TRBD1; clone_size: once; cdr3_aa: CASREQGSSYNSPLHF; cdr3_nt: TGTGCCAGTAGGGAACAGGGGAGCTCCTATAATTCACCCCTCCACTTT
v_call: TRBV5-6; j_call: TRBJ2-1; d_call: TRBD2; clone_size: -; cdr3_aa: CASSSIAGGLIYNEQFF; cdr3_nt: TGTGCCAGCAGCTCAATAGCGGGAGGTCTAATTTACAATGAGCAGTTCTTC
v_call: TRBV7-2; j_call: TRBJ2-7; d_call: -; clone_size: -; cdr3_aa: CASSLVRTAYEQYF; cdr3_nt: TGTGCCAGCAGCTTAGTTAGGACAGCTTACGAGCAGTACTTC
v_call: TRBV14; j_call: TRBJ1-2; d_call: TRBD1; clone_size: -; cdr3_aa: CASSHRGTGVYGYTF; cdr3_nt: TGTGCCAGCAGCCACCGCGGGACAGGGGTTTATGGCTACACCTTC
v_call: TRBV5-8; j_call: TRBJ2-7; d_call: TRBD2; clone_size: -; cdr3_aa: CASGLGTRAVHEQYF; cdr3_nt: TGTGCCAGCGGCTTGGGGACTAGAGCCGTCCACGAGCAGTACTTC
v_call: TRBV5-1; j_call: TRBJ2-5; d_call: TRBD2; clone_size: -; cdr3_aa: CASSLDSIGLAGVETQYF; cdr3_nt: TGCGCCAGCAGCTTGGATAGTATTGGACTAGCGGGGGTGGAGACCCAGTACTTC
v_call: TRBV5-1; j_call: TRBJ2-7; d_call: TRBD1; clone_size: -; cdr3_aa: CASSIDVDRHEQYF; cdr3_nt: TGCGCCAGCAGCATAGACGTGGACAGGCACGAGCAGTACTTC
v_call: TRBV7-9; j_call: TRBJ1-4; d_call: -; clone_size: -; cdr3_aa: CASSTQGSNEKLFF; cdr3_nt: TGTGCCAGCAGCACTCAGGGATCTAATGAAAAACTGTTTTTT
v_call: TRBV4-2; j_call: TRBJ1-3; d_call: -; clone_size: -; cdr3_aa: CASSQDADSGNTIYF; cdr3_nt: TGTGCCAGCAGCCAAGACGCGGATTCTGGAAACACCATATATTTT
v_call: TRBV5-6; j_call: TRBJ2-7; d_call: -; clone_size: few; cdr3_aa: CASSLAAAGDEQYF; cdr3_nt: TGTGCCAGCAGCTTGGCGGCGGCCGGTGACGAGCAGTACTTC
v_call: TRBV4-3; j_call: TRBJ1-1; d_call: TRBD1; clone_size: -; cdr3_aa: CASSPGQGAGNTEAFF; cdr3_nt: TGCGCCAGCAGCCCAGGACAGGGAGCGGGGAACACTGAAGCTTTCTTT